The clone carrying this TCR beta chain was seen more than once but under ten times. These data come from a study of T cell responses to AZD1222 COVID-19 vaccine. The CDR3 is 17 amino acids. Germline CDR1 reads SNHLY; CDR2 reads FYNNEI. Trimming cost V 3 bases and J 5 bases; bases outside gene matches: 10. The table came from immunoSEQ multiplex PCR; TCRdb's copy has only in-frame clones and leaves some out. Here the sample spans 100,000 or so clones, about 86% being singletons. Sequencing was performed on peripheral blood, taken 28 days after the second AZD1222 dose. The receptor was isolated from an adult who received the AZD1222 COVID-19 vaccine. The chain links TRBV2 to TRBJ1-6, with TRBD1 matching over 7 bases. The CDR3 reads CASSDRQGSLNNSPLHF. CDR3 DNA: TGTGCCAGCAGTGATAGACAGGGAAGCCTAAATAATTCACCCCTCCACTTT.